The 25 T cell receptor beta chains below come from one sample, sequenced in a study of blood T cell repertoires in COVID-19. TCRdb's copy holds only in-frame clones and misses some; the assay was immunoSEQ multiplex PCR. The sample consists of some 360,000 clones, approximately 89% of them appearing once. The sample consisted of peripheral blood. These receptors originate from a woman in her sixties with COVID-19, enrolled during active disease.

This sequence joins TRBV5-1 and TRBJ2-7; the D gene is possibly TRBD2 (6 bases). The CDR3 is 12 residues long. V was cut by 7 bases and J by 9 bases, with 17 bases left in between. Looked up from germline, CDR1 is SGHRS and CDR2 is YFSETQ. Written as DNA, the CDR3 is TGCGCCAGCTCCCGTGCTGGGCGGGGGCAGTACTTC. Its protein product is CASSRAGRGQYF.

V gene TRBV19 combines with J gene TRBJ2-2; 8 bases match TRBD2. The CDR3 runs 17 residues. With V trimmed by 1 base and J by 0 bases, 4 bases remained unmatched. Germline V gene lookup returns CDR1 LNHDA and CDR2 SQIVND (reference sequence). The CDR3 bases are TGTGCCAGTAGTATAGGCGGGGGGCGAACGAACACCGGGGAGCTGTTTTTT. Translation: CASSIGGGRTNTGELFF.

This chain links TRBV5-1 with TRBJ1-4; D not certain. The germline V gene encodes CDR1 SGHRS and CDR2 YFSETQ. V lost 0 bases and J 8 bases, leaving 8 bases between the germline ends. The CDR3 runs to 13 residues. CDR3 sequence reads: CASSLATTEKLFF. The CDR3 DNA reads as TGCGCCAGCAGCTTGGCGACAACAGAAAAACTGTTTTTT.

This clone was counted a single time. This chain uses TRBV20-1 with TRBJ1-4, with D hard to call. This CDR3 has 11 residues. Germline V gene sequence: CDR1 DFQATT, CDR2 SNEGSKA (reference sequence). Trimming left V 3 bases short and J 8 bases short, with 7 bases between. The CDR3 DNA is TGCAGTGCTAGTCCGGGGGAAAAACTGTTTTTT. Protein product: CSASPGEKLFF.

This clone is a singleton in its sample. V gene TRBV18 combines with J gene TRBJ2-1; 12 positions agree with TRBD1. Looked up from germline, CDR1 is KGHSH and CDR2 is LQKENI. Losses at the gene ends were 8 bases for V and 7 bases for J; bases not matched to a gene: 6. The CDR3 has 14 amino acids. This chain's CDR3 is CASVGTGGGNEQFF. CDR3 in DNA: TGTGCCAGCGTGGGGACAGGGGGCGGAAATGAGCAGTTCTTC.

The rearrangement links TRBV6-5 to TRBJ2-2; 8 bases map to TRBD1. The CDR3 extends over 16 amino acids. V gave up 4 bases and J gave up 1 base; unmatched junction bases: 5. Germline CDR1 MNHEY, CDR2 SVGAGI. In DNA form, the CDR3 reads TGTGCCAGCAGTTCTCTTACAGGGGGGAACACCGGGGAGCTGTTTTTT. Translation gives CASSSLTGGNTGELFF.

In DNA form, the CDR3 reads TGTGCCAGCAGTTTACGGGGGGGGCCTGGCATTCAGTACTTC. This gives the protein CASSLRGGPGIQYF. This chain connects TRBV27 to TRBJ2-4, with 8 nucleotides matching TRBD2. The CDR3 extends over 14 amino acids. Trimming cost V 2 bases and J 9 bases; bases outside gene matches: 6. Germline values: CDR1 MNHEY, CDR2 SMNVEV (reference sequence).

The chain is built from TRBV5-6 and TRBJ1-6; TRBD1 matches at 7 bases. The J segment lost 7 bases and the V segment lost 1 base, leaving 5 bases of the junction unmatched. The germline V gene encodes CDR1 SGHDT and CDR2 YYEEEE. The CDR3 covers 15 residues. The CDR3 sequence: CASSLRTGGNSPLHF. The CDR3 DNA reads as TGTGCCAGCAGCTTGAGGACAGGAGGAAATTCACCCCTCCACTTT.

The chain links TRBV18 to TRBJ1-6; a weak D match, TRBD1 (5 bases). V lost 6 bases and J lost 6, with 12 bases in between. Germline V lookup: CDR1 KGHSH, CDR2 LQKENI. The CDR3 runs 14 residues. The CDR3 DNA is TGTGCCAGCTCGGCGGCAGGGTTTAATTCACCCCTCCACTTT. As protein: CASSAAGFNSPLHF.

This chain links TRBV9 with TRBJ1-4; tentatively, D is TRBD1 (6 bases). The V gene lost 4 bases and the J gene lost 14 bases, with 15 bases spanning the gap. CDR3 length: 12 amino acids. Per germline, CDR1 SGDLS and CDR2 YYNGEE. The CDR3 here is CASSPIGGSLFF. CDR3 DNA: TGTGCCAGCAGCCCCATAGGGGGTAGTCTGTTTTTT.

Here the CDR3 reads CASSLGGGGEQYF. As DNA, the CDR3 is TGTGCCAGCAGTTTAGGGGGAGGGGGCGAGCAGTACTTC. The chain has TRBV12-3 or TRBV12-4 and TRBJ2-7; D might be TRBD2 (7 bases). Trimming removed 1 base from V and 6 bases from J, with 10 bases in between. The CDR3 is 13 amino acids.

V is TRBV5-1 and J is TRBJ1-1, with D maybe TRBD1 (5 bases). This CDR3 has 16 residues. Between the trimmed V and J ends, which lost 4 bases and 4 bases, there was a span of 20 bases. Germline V CDR1 and CDR2: SGHRS, YFSETQ. The CDR3 spells CASSTRGGGTSTEAFF. CDR3 DNA: TGCGCCAGCAGCACCCGGGGGGGAGGAACGAGCACTGAAGCTTTCTTT.

The V gene is TRBV6-4, the J gene TRBJ2-5; D might be TRBD2 (6 bases). The CDR3 contains 17 residues. Trimming cost V 2 bases and J 1 base, with 17 bases left between them. CDR1 MRHNA and CDR2 SNTAGT come from the germline V gene. The CDR3 nucleotides are TGTGCCAGCAGTGACGTCCGCTCTGCGGGGTTCCAAGAGACCCAGTACTTC. This sequence encodes CASSDVRSAGFQETQYF.

The V call is TRBV11-3, the J call TRBJ2-3; the D gene is possibly TRBD2 (6 bases). Trimming removed 3 bases at V and 0 bases at J, with 7 bases between. This CDR3 is built from 14 residues. The germline gives CDR1 SGHNT, CDR2 YENEEA. The DNA of the CDR3 is TGTGCCAGCAGCTTTGGGGGGAGCACAGATACGCAGTATTTT. Translated, it gives CASSFGGSTDTQYF.

This chain joins TRBV3-1 (or the pseudogene TRBV3-2) and TRBJ2-2; D not certain. CDR1 is LGHDT, CDR2 YNNKEL, per germline (reference sequence). V was shortened by 2 bases and J by 6 bases, with 7 bases between the two germline ends. The CDR3 spans 13 residues. In DNA, the CDR3 is TGTGCCAGCAGCCAACGAGGCGCCGGGGAGCTGTTTTTT. Its translation is CASSQRGAGELFF.

The chain uses TRBV7-3 and TRBJ2-2; TRBD1 matches 7 bases. Germline loops: CDR1 SGHTA, CDR2 FQGTGA. CDR3 length equals 16 residues. The V gene end was trimmed by 2 bases and the J gene end by 4 bases; junction bases not matched to a gene: 7. Written as DNA, the CDR3 is TGTGCCAGCAGCTTAGAGAGGGGGCTGATCACCGGGGAGCTGTTTTTT. This sequence encodes CASSLERGLITGELFF.

V and J are TRBV5-5 and TRBJ2-3; 8 nucleotides align to TRBD1. Per the germline V gene, CDR1 is SGHKS and CDR2 is YYEKEE (reference sequence). The CDR3 has 15 residues. The V and J ends lost 5 bases and 4 bases, in that order; junction bases with no gene match: 9. The CDR3 region is CASRAGQGGADTQYF. The CDR3 DNA reads as TGTGCCAGCAGAGCTGGACAGGGAGGCGCAGATACGCAGTATTTT. The whole variable domain, filled in from reference TRBV5-5 and TRBJ2-3, reads DAGVTQSPTHLIKTRGQQVTLRCSPISGHKSVSWYQQVLGQGPQFIFQYYEKEERGRGNFPDRFSARQFPNYSSELNVNALLLGDSALYLCASRAGQGGADTQYFGPGTRLTVL.

The rearrangement joins TRBV19 to TRBJ2-3; possibly TRBD1 for D (6 bases). The CDR3 totals 15 residues. Germline-derived CDR1 and CDR2 are LNHDA and SQIVND (reference sequence). Between the trimmed V and J ends, which lost 7 bases and 4 bases, there was a span of 18 bases. The DNA for the CDR3 is TGTGCCAGTACAAACAGGGCAAGTGGTTCAGATACGCAGTATTTT. Translation gives CASTNRASGSDTQYF.

This clone was counted between two and nine times. The chain couples TRBV2 to TRBJ1-2; D not resolved. The CDR3 extends over 12 amino acids. The germline CDR1 and CDR2 sequences are SNHLY and FYNNEI. With 7 bases removed from V and 0 bases from J, the gap between germline ends came to 6 bases. The CDR3 sequence: CASNSANYGYTF. The DNA of the CDR3 is TGTGCCAGCAACAGTGCTAACTATGGCTACACCTTC.

This clone was detected only once. V and J are TRBV7-8 and TRBJ1-2; 7 bases agree with TRBD1. With 5 bases clipped from V and 1 base from J, the junction kept 10 bases outside the gene matches. The CDR3 is 16 residues long. CDR1 and CDR2 (germline): SGHVS, FQNEAQ. CDR3 nucleotides: TGTGCCAGCAGCCAAAGGGGACAGCCCATTAACTATGGCTACACCTTC. Translation: CASSQRGQPINYGYTF.

The chain couples TRBV10-3 to TRBJ2-1, with 11 bases aligning to TRBD2. V shed 6 bases, J shed 9 bases, and the junction held 7 bases outside the gene matches. This CDR3 has 14 residues. Germline CDR1 and CDR2: ENHRY and SYGVKD. CDR3 in DNA: TGTGCCATCAGGGTAGCGGGGGGGCGTGGTGAGCAGTTCTTC. Translated: CAIRVAGGRGEQFF.

This clone was detected only a few times. The V and J genes are TRBV11-2 and TRBJ1-1; tentatively, D is TRBD1 (5 bases). The CDR3 consists of 14 residues. Germline V gene sequence: CDR1 SGHAT, CDR2 FQNNGV. Trimming stripped 0 bases from V and 7 bases from J, with 12 bases between. The CDR3 DNA is TGTGCCAGCAGCTTAGATTGGATCCAGGGTGAAGCTTTCTTT. Its protein is CASSLDWIQGEAFF.

The chain links TRBV12-3 or TRBV12-4 to TRBJ1-2; TRBD1 agrees at 8 bases. CDR3 length: 13 amino acids. Losses at the gene ends were 10 bases for V and 7 bases for J; bases not matched to a gene: 11. CDR3 in amino acids: CATSPDRVVGYTF. CDR3 coding DNA: TGTGCCACCTCCCCGGACAGGGTTGTTGGCTACACCTTC.

The chain links TRBV11-2 to TRBJ2-1; D gene uncertain. CDR1 and CDR2 (germline): SGHAT, FQNNGV. The CDR3 consists of 14 residues. Trimming took off 0 bases at V and 8 bases at J, with 11 bases between the two ends. The CDR3 nucleotides are TGTGCCAGCAGCTTAGATCTTTTAGTCGATGAGCAGTTCTTC. It yields the protein CASSLDLLVDEQFF.

This chain links TRBV3-1 (or the pseudogene TRBV3-2) with TRBJ2-3, with D maybe TRBD2 (5 bases). Per the germline V gene, CDR1 is LGHDT and CDR2 is YNNKEL (reference sequence). V was clipped by 4 bases and J by 6 bases, with 14 bases between them. This CDR3 is built from 14 residues. The CDR3 region is CASSLRLRGDTQYF. CDR3 in DNA: TGTGCCAGCAGCCTGCGGCTTCGCGGGGATACGCAGTATTTT.